A selection of T cell receptor beta chains follows, all from one sample in a study of response to subunit inactivated influenza vaccine. TCRdb processed the RT-PCR reads anew with MiXCR; each CDR3 protein has one entry. In the table there are about 500,000 distinct CDR3 sequences, about 15% of which are singletons. The sequencing used CD4+ T cells sorted from PBMCs, collected about 24 months after vaccination. The receptors shown here come from a man aged 45 to 70 who received an inactivated influenza vaccine. Both conserved end residues are part of each CDR3. Fields, in order: D gene, V gene, J gene, clone size, CDR3 protein, CDR3 DNA. The D gene is left open where the match is weak. Where a row states a size, it is once, few, many or the class of an expanded clone; other rows omit it.

-	TRBV7-2	TRBJ1-3	-	CASSFQGAGNTIYF	TGTGCCAGCAGCTTTCAGGGTGCTGGAAACACCATATATTTT
-	TRBV4-1	TRBJ2-5	-	CASSQVGRVLETQYF	TGCGCCAGCAGCCAAGTCGGGCGAGTATTGGAGACCCAGTACTTC
-	TRBV6-5	TRBJ1-1	-	CASSYSGAGRSSEAFF	TGTGCCAGCAGTTACTCCGGGGCAGGGAGGAGTTCTGAAGCTTTCTTT
TRBD2	TRBV5-1	TRBJ2-3	-	CASSFAARGGDTQYF	TGCGCCAGCAGCTTCGCCGCGCGGGGGGGAGATACGCAGTATTTT
-	TRBV9	TRBJ1-5	-	CASSPEGATQPQHF	TGTGCCAGCAGCCCAGAAGGGGCAACTCAGCCCCAGCATTTT
TRBD2	TRBV6-1	TRBJ2-3	-	CASSRSGTRGWTDTQYF	TGTGCCAGCAGTCGGTCCGGGACTAGGGGGTGGACAGATACGCAGTATTTT
TRBD1	TRBV6-1	TRBJ2-5	-	CASSPDRVYETQYF	TGTGCCAGCAGTCCCGACAGGGTTTACGAGACCCAGTACTTC
TRBD1	TRBV10-3	TRBJ1-6	-	CAIGGQGDSPLHF	TGTGCCATTGGGGGGCAGGGGGACTCACCCCTCCACTTT
TRBD1	TRBV7-9	TRBJ1-3	few	CASSLERQGFSGNTIYF	TGTGCCAGCAGCTTAGAACGACAGGGCTTCTCTGGAAACACCATATATTTT
-	TRBV7-6	TRBJ1-5	few	CASSLTAGTTNQPQHF	TGTGCCAGCAGCTTAACCGCGGGGACAACAAATCAGCCCCAGCATTTT
-	TRBV7-8	TRBJ2-3	many	CASSLAAGWDTQYF	TGTGCCAGCAGCTTAGCGGCAGGGTGGGATACGCAGTATTTT
-	TRBV20-1	TRBJ2-7	few	CSAGTVDEQYF	TGCAGTGCTGGTACAGTCGACGAGCAGTACTTC
TRBD2	TRBV5-1	TRBJ2-3	few	CASSGGLAASTDTQYF	TGCGCCAGCAGCGGGGGACTAGCGGCTAGCACAGATACGCAGTATTTT
TRBD2	TRBV3-1	TRBJ2-4	few	CASSPREGSGKVAKNIQYF	TGTGCCAGCAGCCCAAGGGAGGGTAGCGGAAAGGTAGCCAAAAACATTCAGTACTTC
-	TRBV29-1	TRBJ2-1	-	CSVVSDRGGNEQFF	TGCAGCGTTGTTTCGGATAGAGGGGGCAATGAGCAGTTCTTC
-	TRBV20-1	TRBJ2-7	-	CSAQGFNYEQYF	TGCAGTGCACAGGGTTTTAACTACGAGCAGTACTTC
-	TRBV6-2/TRBV6-3	TRBJ1-2	once	CASSKNRAAGYTF	TGTGCCAGCAGTAAGAACAGGGCAGCTGGCTACACCTTC
-	TRBV12-3/TRBV12-4	TRBJ1-4	-	CASNRQNEKLFF	TGTGCCAGCAACAGGCAAAATGAAAAACTGTTTTTT
-	TRBV15	TRBJ1-2	-	CATSRGGGNYGYTF	TGTGCCACCAGCAGAGGCGGAGGAAACTATGGCTACACCTTC
-	TRBV9	TRBJ2-7	few	CASSVDRIDEQYF	TGTGCCAGCAGCGTAGACAGGATAGACGAGCAGTACTTC
-	TRBV29-1	TRBJ2-1	-	CSVEGGGASYEQFF	TGCAGCGTTGAAGGGGGTGGGGCTAGCTATGAGCAGTTCTTC
-	TRBV12-3/TRBV12-4	TRBJ2-5	-	CASSLHGGGETQYF	TGTGCCAGCAGTTTACATGGGGGAGGAGAGACCCAGTACTTC
TRBD1	TRBV18	TRBJ1-5	-	CASSQTGGQPQHF	TGTGCCAGCTCACAAACAGGGGGCCAGCCCCAGCATTTT
-	TRBV12-3/TRBV12-4	TRBJ1-2	few	CASSLAELAGGYGYTF	TGTGCCAGCAGTTTGGCCGAGTTGGCCGGGGGCTATGGCTACACCTTC
-	TRBV6-1	TRBJ1-1	-	CASSEGQANTEAFF	TGTGCCAGCAGTGAAGGGCAGGCGAACACTGAAGCTTTCTTT
-	TRBV20-1	TRBJ2-6	few	CSARHHRATGANVLTF	TGCAGTGCTCGACATCACAGGGCAACTGGGGCCAACGTCCTGACTTTC
-	TRBV3-1	TRBJ2-5	few	CASSQDTDRKETQYF	TGTGCCAGCAGCCAAGATACGGACCGAAAGGAGACCCAGTACTTC
-	TRBV3-1	TRBJ2-1	many	CASSQSHWEQFF	TGTGCCAGCAGCCAAAGTCATTGGGAGCAGTTCTTC
-	TRBV12-3/TRBV12-4	TRBJ1-6	-	CASSRTGNIRDSPLHF	TGTGCCAGCAGTCGCACAGGGAATATCAGGGATTCACCCCTCCACTTT
TRBD2	TRBV7-2	TRBJ2-5	many	CASSPTRGGQETQYF	TGTGCCAGCAGCCCGACCCGGGGGGGCCAAGAGACCCAGTACTTC
-	TRBV6-2/TRBV6-3	TRBJ2-7	-	CASRTAGSYEQYF	TGTGCCAGCAGAACGGCAGGGTCCTACGAGCAGTACTTC
-	TRBV7-9	TRBJ2-7	-	CASSSDSDRWYEQYF	TGTGCCAGCAGCTCTGACAGTGACCGTTGGTACGAGCAGTACTTC
-	TRBV29-1	TRBJ2-3	few	CSVGFLDTQYF	TGCAGCGTTGGATTCTTGGATACGCAGTATTTT
-	TRBV19	TRBJ2-7	-	CASSRGAPYEQYF	TGTGCCAGTAGTAGAGGTGCCCCCTACGAGCAGTACTTC
TRBD1	TRBV7-2	TRBJ2-7	many	CASSSLLTGNEQYF	TGTGCCAGCAGCTCACTCCTGACAGGGAACGAGCAGTACTTC
-	TRBV4-3	TRBJ2-2	few	CASSQDKAAGRPGELFF	TGCGCCAGCAGCCAAGATAAGGCGGCGGGGAGACCCGGGGAGCTGTTTTTT
TRBD1	TRBV25-1	TRBJ2-5	-	CASSERGTAQETQYF	TGTGCCAGCAGTGAAAGAGGGACAGCTCAAGAGACCCAGTACTTC
TRBD2	TRBV27	TRBJ2-2	-	CASSIRGDRGTGELFF	TGTGCCAGCAGTATTCGGGGGGACCGAGGGACCGGGGAGCTGTTTTTT
-	TRBV5-1	TRBJ2-3	-	CASSQSGYTDTQYF	TGCGCCAGCAGCCAAAGCGGGTACACAGATACGCAGTATTTT
-	TRBV12-3/TRBV12-4	TRBJ2-1	few	CASSQDSRSYNEQFF	TGTGCCAGCAGCCAGGACAGCAGAAGTTACAATGAGCAGTTCTTC
TRBD2	TRBV6-2/TRBV6-3	TRBJ2-2	few	CASRMSGRVNTGELFF	TGTGCCAGCAGAATGAGCGGGAGGGTAAACACCGGGGAGCTGTTTTTT
TRBD2	TRBV3-1	TRBJ2-7	-	CASSQALGLAGGEQYF	TGTGCCAGCAGCCAAGCCCTGGGACTAGCGGGAGGCGAGCAGTACTTC
-	TRBV18	TRBJ2-1	-	CASSPRRNEQFF	TGTGCCAGCTCACCACGGCGGAATGAGCAGTTCTTC
TRBD1	TRBV20-1	TRBJ2-7	-	CSAESGTGDEQYF	TGCAGTGCGGAATCCGGGACAGGAGACGAGCAGTACTTC
-	TRBV12-3/TRBV12-4	TRBJ2-2	many	CASSLSYTGELFF	TGTGCCAGCAGTTTATCTTACACCGGGGAGCTGTTTTTT
TRBD1	TRBV7-2	TRBJ2-3	-	CASNHGQGIDTQYF	TGTGCCAGCAACCACGGACAGGGGATAGATACGCAGTATTTT
TRBD1	TRBV6-2/TRBV6-3	TRBJ1-5	-	CASSYQRAGGGQPQHF	TGTGCCAGCAGTTATCAGCGCGCAGGGGGGGGACAGCCCCAGCATTTT
-	TRBV20-1	TRBJ2-1	few	CSARDLGSGHNEQFF	TGCAGTGCTAGAGATCTTGGCAGCGGCCACAATGAGCAGTTCTTC
-	TRBV6-1	TRBJ1-1	-	CASSREEGNTEAFF	TGTGCCAGCAGTAGAGAAGAGGGGAACACTGAAGCTTTCTTT
TRBD1	TRBV6-1	TRBJ2-7	-	CASVPGQGGSYEQYF	TGTGCCAGCGTGCCGGGACAGGGGGGTTCCTACGAGCAGTACTTC
-	TRBV7-3	TRBJ2-1	few	CASSSRPGNEQFF	TGTGCCAGCAGCTCTCGTCCCGGGAATGAGCAGTTCTTC